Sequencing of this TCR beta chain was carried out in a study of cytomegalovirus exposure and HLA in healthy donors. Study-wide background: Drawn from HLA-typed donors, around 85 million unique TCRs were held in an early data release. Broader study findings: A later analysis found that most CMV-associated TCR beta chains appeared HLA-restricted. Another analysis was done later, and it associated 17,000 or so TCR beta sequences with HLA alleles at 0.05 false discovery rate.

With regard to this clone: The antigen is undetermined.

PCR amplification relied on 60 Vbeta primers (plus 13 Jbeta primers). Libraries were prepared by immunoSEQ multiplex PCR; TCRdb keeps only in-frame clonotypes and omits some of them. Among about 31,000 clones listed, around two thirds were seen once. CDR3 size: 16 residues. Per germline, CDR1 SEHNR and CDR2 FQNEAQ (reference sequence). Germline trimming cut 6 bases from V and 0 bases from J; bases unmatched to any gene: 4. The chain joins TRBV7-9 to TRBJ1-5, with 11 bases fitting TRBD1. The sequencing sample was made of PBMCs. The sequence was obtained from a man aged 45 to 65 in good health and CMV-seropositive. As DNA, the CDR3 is TGTGCCAGCAGGCAAGGGACAGGGGGTAGCAATCAGCCCCAGCATTTT. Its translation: CASRQGTGGSNQPQHF.